Sequencing of this TCR beta chain was carried out in a study of blood T cell repertoires in COVID-19. Looking at the study overall: Sites across the United States, Italy and Spain contributed samples from acute and convalescent COVID-19. In each case, the material was cDNA or gDNA derived from T cells, B-cell-depleted T cells, or PBMCs.

The method was immunoSEQ multiplex PCR; TCRdb's version includes in-frame clones alone and lacks a portion of them. The sample has about 140,000 clones, 84% seen once. CDR1 and CDR2 (germline): SGHTA, FQGTGA. V was cut by 3 bases and J by 0 bases, with 10 bases left in between. The CDR3 is 15 amino acids. The rearrangement joins TRBV7-3 to TRBJ2-3; tentative D call: TRBD2 (6 bases). The clonotype comes from a human donor in a cohort sampled during active COVID-19. The sequenced sample was peripheral blood. The CDR3 region has the DNA TGTGCCAGCAGCTTCCGCGGGACTAGCACAGATACGCAGTATTTT. The encoded protein is CASSFRGTSTDTQYF.